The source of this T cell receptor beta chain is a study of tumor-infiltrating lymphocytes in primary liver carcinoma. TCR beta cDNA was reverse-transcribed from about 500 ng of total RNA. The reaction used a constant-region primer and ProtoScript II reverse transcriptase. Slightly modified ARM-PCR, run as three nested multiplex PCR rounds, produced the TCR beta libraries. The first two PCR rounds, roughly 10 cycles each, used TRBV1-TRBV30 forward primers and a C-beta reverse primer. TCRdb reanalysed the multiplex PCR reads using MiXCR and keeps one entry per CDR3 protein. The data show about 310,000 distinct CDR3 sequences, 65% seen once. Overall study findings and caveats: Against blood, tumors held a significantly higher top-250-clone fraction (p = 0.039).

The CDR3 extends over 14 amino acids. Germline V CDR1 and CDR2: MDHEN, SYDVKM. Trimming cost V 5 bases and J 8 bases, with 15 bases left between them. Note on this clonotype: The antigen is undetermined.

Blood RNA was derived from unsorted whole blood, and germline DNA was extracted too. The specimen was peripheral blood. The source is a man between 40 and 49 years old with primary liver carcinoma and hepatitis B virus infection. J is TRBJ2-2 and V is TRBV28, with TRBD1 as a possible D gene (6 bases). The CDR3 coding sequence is TGTGCCAGCAGTACAACAGGGAATGATGGGGAGCTGTTTTTT. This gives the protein CASSTTGNDGELFF.